A single sample is the source of the 5 T cell receptor beta chains below, sequenced in a study of cytomegalovirus exposure and HLA in healthy donors. In the PCR, 60 Vbeta and 13 Jbeta primers were used. The table came from immunoSEQ multiplex PCR; TCRdb's copy has only in-frame clones and leaves some out. The table shows 120,000 or so clones, with approximately 17% occurring only once. Sample: PBMCs. Receptors originate from a female donor in good health and CMV-seropositive.

This clone came up a few times. The chain has TRBV6-5 and TRBJ1-2, with a tentative D call TRBD1 (5 bases). There are 13 residues in the CDR3. Germline V CDR1 and CDR2: MNHEY, SVGAGI. V was trimmed by 10 bases and J by 4 bases, leaving 16 bases between them. The CDR3 bases are TGTGCCACTCAGGGTTCCTTCTTCTATGGCTACACCTTC. Protein product: CATQGSFFYGYTF.

The rearrangement links TRBV18 to TRBJ2-7, with D possibly matching TRBD2 (5 bases). The CDR3 has 16 amino acids. Germline V gene data show CDR1 as KGHSH and CDR2 as LQKENI. Trimming cost V 0 bases and J 7 bases, with 19 bases left between them. CDR3 nucleotides: TGTGCCAGCTCACCACCGCCTTCAGTTAGCGACGAAGAGCAGTACTTC. It yields the protein CASSPPPSVSDEEQYF.

The chain is built from TRBV15 and TRBJ2-3, with D possibly TRBD2 on 5 matching bases. This CDR3 region has 14 residues. Germline CDR1 and CDR2: LNHNV and YYDKDF (reference sequence). V was pared by 8 bases and J by 4 bases, with 16 bases between. The CDR3 DNA follows: TGTGCCACCGGTGAGGACTTGATGCCAGATACGCAGTATTTT. It codes for CATGEDLMPDTQYF.

J is TRBJ2-1 and V is TRBV4-2, with TRBD2 matching over 7 bases. The V and J ends lost 7 bases and 2 bases, in that order; junction bases with no gene match: 11. CDR3 length: 16 residues. Germline V lookup: CDR1 LGHNA, CDR2 YNFKEQ. CDR3 residues: CASTRYAGETYNEQFF. For the CDR3, the DNA is TGTGCCAGCACTCGCTATGCGGGAGAGACCTACAATGAGCAGTTCTTC.

The gene calls are TRBV27 and TRBJ2-7; D perhaps matches TRBD1 (6 bases). Germline V gene sequence: CDR1 MNHEY, CDR2 SMNVEV (reference sequence). V was pared by 4 bases and J by 2 bases, with 18 bases between. The CDR3 contains 16 residues. The CDR3 protein is CASSSSIGQRTYEQYF. The CDR3, as DNA: TGTGCCAGCAGTTCGAGTATCGGACAGCGCACCTACGAGCAGTACTTC.